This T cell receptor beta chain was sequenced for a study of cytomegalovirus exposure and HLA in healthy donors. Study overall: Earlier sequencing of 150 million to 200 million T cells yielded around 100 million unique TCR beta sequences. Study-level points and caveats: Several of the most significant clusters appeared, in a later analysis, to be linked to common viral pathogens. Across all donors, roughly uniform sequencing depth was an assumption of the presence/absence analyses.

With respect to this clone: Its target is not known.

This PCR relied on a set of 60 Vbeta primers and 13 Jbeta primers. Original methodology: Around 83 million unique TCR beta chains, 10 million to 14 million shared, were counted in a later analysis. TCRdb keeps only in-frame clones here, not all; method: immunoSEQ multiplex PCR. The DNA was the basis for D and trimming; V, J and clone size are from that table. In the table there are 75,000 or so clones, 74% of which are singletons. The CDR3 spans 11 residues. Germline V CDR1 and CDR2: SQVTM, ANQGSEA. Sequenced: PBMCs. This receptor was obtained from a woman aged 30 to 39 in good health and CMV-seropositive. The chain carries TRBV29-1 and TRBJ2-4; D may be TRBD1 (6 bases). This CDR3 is CSAKDRNIQYF. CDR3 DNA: TGCAGTGCCAAGGACAGAAACATTCAGTACTTC.